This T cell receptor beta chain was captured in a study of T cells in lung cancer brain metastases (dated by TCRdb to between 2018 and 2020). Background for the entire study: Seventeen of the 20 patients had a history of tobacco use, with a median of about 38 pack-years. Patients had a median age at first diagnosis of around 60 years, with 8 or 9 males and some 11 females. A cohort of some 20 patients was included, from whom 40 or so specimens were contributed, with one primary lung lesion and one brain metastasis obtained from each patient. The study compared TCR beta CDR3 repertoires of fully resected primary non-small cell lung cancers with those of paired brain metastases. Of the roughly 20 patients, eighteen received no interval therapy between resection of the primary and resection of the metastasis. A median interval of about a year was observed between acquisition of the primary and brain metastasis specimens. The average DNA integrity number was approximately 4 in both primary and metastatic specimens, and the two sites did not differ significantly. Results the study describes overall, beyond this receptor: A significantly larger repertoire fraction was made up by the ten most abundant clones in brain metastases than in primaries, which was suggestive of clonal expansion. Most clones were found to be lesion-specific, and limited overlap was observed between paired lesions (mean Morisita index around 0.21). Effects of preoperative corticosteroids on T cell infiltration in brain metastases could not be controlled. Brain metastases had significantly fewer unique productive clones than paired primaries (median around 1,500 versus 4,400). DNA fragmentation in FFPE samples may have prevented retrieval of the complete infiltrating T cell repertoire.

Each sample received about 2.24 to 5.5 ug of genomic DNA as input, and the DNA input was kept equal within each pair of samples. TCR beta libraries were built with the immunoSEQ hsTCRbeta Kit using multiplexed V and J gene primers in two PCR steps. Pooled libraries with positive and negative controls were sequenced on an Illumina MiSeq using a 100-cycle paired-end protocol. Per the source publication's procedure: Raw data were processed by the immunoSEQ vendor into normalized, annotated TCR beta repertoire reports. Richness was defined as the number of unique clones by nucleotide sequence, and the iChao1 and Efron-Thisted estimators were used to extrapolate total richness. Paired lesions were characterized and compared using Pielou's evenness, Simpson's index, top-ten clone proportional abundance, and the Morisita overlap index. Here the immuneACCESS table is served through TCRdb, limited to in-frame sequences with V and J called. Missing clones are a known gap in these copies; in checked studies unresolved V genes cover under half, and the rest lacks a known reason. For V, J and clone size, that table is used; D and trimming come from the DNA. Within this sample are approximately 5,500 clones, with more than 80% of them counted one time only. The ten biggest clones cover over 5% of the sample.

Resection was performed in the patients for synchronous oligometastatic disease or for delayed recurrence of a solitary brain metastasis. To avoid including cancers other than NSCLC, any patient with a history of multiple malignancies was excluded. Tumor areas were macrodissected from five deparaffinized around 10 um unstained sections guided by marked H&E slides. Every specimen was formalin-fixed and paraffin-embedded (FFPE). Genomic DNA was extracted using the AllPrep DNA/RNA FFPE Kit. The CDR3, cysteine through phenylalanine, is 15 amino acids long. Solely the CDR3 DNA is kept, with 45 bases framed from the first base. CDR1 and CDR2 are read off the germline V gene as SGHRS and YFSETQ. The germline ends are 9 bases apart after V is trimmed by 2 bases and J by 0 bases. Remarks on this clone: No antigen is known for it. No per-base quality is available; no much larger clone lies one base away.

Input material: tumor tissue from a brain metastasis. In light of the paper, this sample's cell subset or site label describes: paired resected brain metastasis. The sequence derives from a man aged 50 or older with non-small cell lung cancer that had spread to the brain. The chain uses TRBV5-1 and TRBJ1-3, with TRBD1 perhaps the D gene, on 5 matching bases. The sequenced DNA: TGCGCCAGCAGCTTTGACAGCTTCTCTGGAAACACCATATATTTT. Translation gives CASSFDSFSGNTIYF. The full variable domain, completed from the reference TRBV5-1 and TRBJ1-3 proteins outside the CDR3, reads KAGVTQTPRYLIKTRGQQVTLSCSPISGHRSVSWYQQTPGQGLQFLFEYFSETQRNKGNFPGRFSGRQFSNSRSEMNVSTLELGDSALYLCASSFDSFSGNTIYFGEGSWLTVV.